One sample yielded the 22 T cell receptor beta chains listed below, sequenced in a study of CD8 T cells in ankylosing spondylitis. TCRdb re-called the 5' RACE reads through MiXCR, storing one row per CDR3 protein. The sample yields about 240,000 distinct CDR3 sequences, around 7.8% seen once. Sequencing was performed on blood, either unsorted or a sorted T cell fraction (not recorded which). The receptor set was obtained from a male donor with ankylosing spondylitis or in good health (not recorded which).

Concerning this clonotype itself: Sequence at one end of the junction differs from germline and may be a read error. This rearrangement joins TRBV7-7 to TRBJ2-7; no clear D. The V gene's germline CDR1 is SSHAT and CDR2 FNYEAQ (reference sequence). This CDR3 is 14 amino acids long. The CDR3 DNA reads as TGTGCTAGCAGCCGATCGGACGCGAACGTCGAGCAGTACTTC. It codes for CASSRSDANVEQYF. Looking up the rest from reference TRBV7-7 and TRBJ2-7 gives the full variable domain: GAGVSQSPRYKVTKRGQDVTLRCDPISSHATLYWYQQALGQGPEFLTYFNYEAQPDKSGLPSDRFSAERPEGSISTLTIQRTEQRDSAMYRCASSRSDANVEQYFGPGTRLTVT.

This chain links TRBV7-2 with TRBJ2-7, with 8 bases lining up with TRBD2. From germline, CDR1 is SGHTA and CDR2 FQGNSA. This CDR3 contains 15 residues. Trimming cost V 1 base and J 6 bases; bases outside gene matches: 8. CDR3 in DNA: TGTGCCAGCAGCTTAGTCCCAGGACTAGCAGGCGAGCAGTACTTC. Protein product: CASSLVPGLAGEQYF.

This clonotype has only a few counts. This chain links TRBV7-9 with TRBJ2-6, with D possibly being TRBD1 (5 bases). Germline CDR1 reads SEHNR; CDR2 reads FQNEAQ (reference sequence). CDR3 size: 17 residues. V lost 4 bases and J lost 3, with 16 bases in between. In DNA, the CDR3 is TGTGCCAGCAGCTCGGACAAGCCAAAGGATGGGGCCAACGTCCTGACTTTC. Translating it yields CASSSDKPKDGANVLTF.

The sample holds a few counts of this clonotype. The genes are TRBV7-2 and TRBJ1-2; a possible D gene is TRBD1 (6 bases). V lost 5 bases and J 2 bases, leaving 18 bases between the germline ends. CDR1 and CDR2 (germline): SGHTA, FQGNSA. This CDR3 is built from 16 residues. CDR3 in amino acids: CASSPTPPDRNYGYTF. CDR3 bases: TGTGCCAGCAGCCCTACCCCCCCGGACAGAAACTATGGCTACACCTTC. The whole variable domain, remainder taken from reference TRBV7-2 and TRBJ1-2, is GAGVSQSPSNKVTEKGKDVELRCDPISGHTALYWYRQSLGQGLEFLIYFQGNSAPDKSGLPSDRFSAERTGGSVSTLTIQRTQQEDSAVYLCASSPTPPDRNYGYTFGSGTRLTVV.

This clonotype appeared many times. The chain is built from TRBV5-1 and TRBJ2-1; no clear D gene. The germline gives CDR1 SGHRS, CDR2 YFSETQ. The CDR3 spans 11 residues. The ends were cut back, 3 bases at V and 8 bases at J, with 6 bases in the middle. The CDR3 DNA sequence: TGCGCCAGCAGCTCCGGGTATGAGCAGTTCTTC. Amino acids: CASSSGYEQFF.

This chain uses TRBV7-2 with TRBJ1-6; D perhaps matches TRBD1 (6 bases). The CDR3 runs to 13 residues. V lost 2 bases, J lost 9 bases, and 8 bases lay in between. CDR1 is SGHTA and CDR2 is FQGNSA in the germline V gene. The CDR3, as DNA: TGTGCCAGCAGCTTAACAGGGACTTCACCCCTCCACTTT. This encodes CASSLTGTSPLHF.

This clonotype was seen many times. The chain is built from TRBV7-9 and TRBJ1-4; D is unclear. Trimming removed 1 base at V and 8 bases at J, with 11 bases between. The CDR3 is made up of 14 amino acids. Germline CDR1 is SEHNR and CDR2 is FQNEAQ (reference sequence). The CDR3 DNA reads as TGTGCCAGCAGCTTAGGTACTAATGCGGAAAAACTGTTTTTT. This gives the protein CASSLGTNAEKLFF.

This clonotype was detected ten times or more. The chain employs TRBV2 and TRBJ2-3; D unclear. The germline gives CDR1 SNHLY, CDR2 FYNNEI. The CDR3 loop spans 14 amino acids. The ends were cut back, 3 bases at V and 0 bases at J, with 7 bases in the middle. The CDR3 bases are TGTGCCAGCAGTGATCGGTTAAGCACAGATACGCAGTATTTT. Protein product: CASSDRLSTDTQYF.

The chain joins TRBV7-3 to TRBJ2-1; 14 bases are shared with TRBD2. Germline trimming cut 3 bases from V and 8 bases from J; bases unmatched to any gene: 9. CDR1 is SGHTA and CDR2 is FQGTGA in the germline V gene. The CDR3 spans 17 residues. The chain's CDR3 is CASSFAGLAGGRDEQFF. In nucleotides, the CDR3 is TGTGCCAGCAGCTTCGCTGGACTAGCGGGGGGCCGGGATGAGCAGTTCTTC. Together with reference TRBV7-3 and TRBJ2-1, the CDR3 gives the full variable domain: GAGVSQTPSNKVTEKGKYVELRCDPISGHTALYWYRQSLGQGPEFLIYFQGTGAADDSGLPNDRFFAVRPEGSVSTLKIQRTERGDSAVYLCASSFAGLAGGRDEQFFGPGTRLTVL.

This clonotype came up a few times. The rearrangement uses TRBV7-9 and TRBJ2-1, with D possibly called TRBD1 or TRBD2 (6 bases each). CDR1 and CDR2 from the germline V gene are SEHNR and FQNEAQ (reference sequence). Trimming removed 5 bases from V and 6 bases from J, with 14 bases in between. The CDR3 consists of 14 residues. CDR3 loop: CASSPGAGRNEQFF. The CDR3, as DNA: TGTGCCAGCAGCCCAGGGGCGGGACGCAATGAGCAGTTCTTC.

The V call is TRBV20-1, the J call TRBJ2-2; 8 nucleotides line up with TRBD2. The V segment lost 6 bases and the J segment 5 bases; nucleotides outside the gene matches: 5. This CDR3 spans 13 amino acids. The germline V gene encodes CDR1 DFQATT and CDR2 SNEGSKA (reference sequence). CDR3 bases: TGCAGTGCGGCCGGGGGGGGGACCGGGGAGCTGTTTTTT. Residues: CSAAGGGTGELFF.

This clonotype occurred many times. The gene calls are TRBV3-1 and TRBJ1-5; D call uncertain. Germline values: CDR1 LGHDT, CDR2 YNNKEL (reference sequence). The CDR3 covers 12 residues. V lost 3 bases and J 6 bases, leaving 6 bases between the germline ends. CDR3 protein: CASSQSGQPQHF. In DNA, the CDR3 is TGTGCCAGCAGCCAGTCAGGTCAGCCCCAGCATTTT.

This clonotype occurred many times. A read error may produce the germline difference seen at one junction end. The chain couples TRBV7-2 to TRBJ2-4; 8 bases are a match to TRBD2. The CDR3 has 16 amino acids. Germline lookup yields CDR1 SGHTA and CDR2 FQGNSA. Here the CDR3 reads CASSLAGNLAKNIQYF. Here the CDR3 DNA reads TGTGCCAGCAGCCTAGCGGGCAACCTAGCCAAAAACATTCAGTACTTC. Based on the CDR3 plus reference TRBV7-2 and TRBJ2-4, the full variable domain is GAGVSQSPSNKVTEKGKDVELRCDPISGHTALYWYRQSLGQGLEFLIYFQGNSAPDKSGLPSDRFSAERTGGSVSTLTIQRTQQEDSAVYLCASSLAGNLAKNIQYFGAGTRLSVL.

This clonotype was recorded many times. This sequence joins TRBV29-1 and TRBJ2-5; D unclear. The CDR3 is 12 residues long. Germline V gene sequence: CDR1 SQVTM, CDR2 ANQGSEA. V lost 3 bases and J 5 bases, leaving 10 bases between the germline ends. Here the CDR3 reads CSVDQRLETQYF. The CDR3 DNA follows: TGCAGCGTTGACCAACGATTGGAGACCCAGTACTTC.

This clonotype was counted at least ten times. The chain's CDR3 is CSARPYRVEAFF. The CDR3 DNA sequence: TGCAGTGCTAGACCCTACAGGGTTGAAGCTTTCTTT. The chain has TRBV20-1 and TRBJ1-1; D perhaps matches TRBD1 (6 bases). There are 12 residues in the CDR3. Germline assignment: CDR1 DFQATT and CDR2 SNEGSKA (reference sequence). V was shortened by 2 bases and J by 7 bases, with 11 bases between the two germline ends.

This clonotype was detected many times. This chain joins TRBV20-1 and TRBJ2-5, with D possibly TRBD2 on 5 matching bases. Looked up from germline, CDR1 is DFQATT and CDR2 is SNEGSKA (reference sequence). V was cut by 6 bases and J by 5 bases, with 13 bases left in between. This CDR3 has 12 amino acids. DNA for the CDR3: TGCAGTGCCACTGAGAGGGCGGAGACCCAGTACTTC. Residues: CSATERAETQYF.

This clonotype was counted many times. The chain combines TRBV20-1 with TRBJ1-2; a possible D gene is TRBD1 (6 bases). V was clipped by 2 bases and J by 0 bases, with 10 bases between them. The V gene's germline CDR1 is DFQATT and CDR2 SNEGSKA (reference sequence). This CDR3 contains 14 residues. The CDR3 here is CSARPDRANYGYTF. Here the CDR3 DNA reads TGCAGTGCTAGACCGGACAGAGCTAACTATGGCTACACCTTC.

In this sample, this clonotype turned up many times. The V gene is TRBV7-2, the J gene TRBJ2-5, with 12 bases matching TRBD2. The CDR3 runs 15 residues. V dropped 1 base and J dropped 7; count of bases not matched to a gene: 4. Germline assignment: CDR1 SGHTA and CDR2 FQGNSA. The CDR3 sequence: CASSLEGLAGVTQYF. CDR3 coding DNA: TGTGCCAGCAGCTTAGAGGGACTAGCGGGTGTGACCCAGTACTTC.

This clonotype was detected many times. This CDR3 reads CASRDRPLDIQYF. The CDR3 nucleotides read TGTGCCAGTAGGGACAGGCCTTTGGACATTCAGTACTTC. The chain has TRBV19 and TRBJ2-4; 7 positions match TRBD1. The germline gives CDR1 LNHDA, CDR2 SQIVND (reference sequence). The trim removed 6 bases at V and 8 bases at J, leaving 7 bases unmatched. This CDR3 is built from 13 residues.

This clonotype appeared a few times. The chain carries TRBV3-1 and TRBJ2-1, with 8 bases matching TRBD2. J was trimmed by 1 base and V by 4 bases; bases with no gene match: 6. Germline V CDR1 and CDR2: LGHDT, YNNKEL (reference sequence). This CDR3 comprises 16 residues. CDR3 nucleotide sequence: TGTGCCAGCAGCCCGAGCGGGAGAAGGTCCTACAATGAGCAGTTCTTC. It codes for CASSPSGRRSYNEQFF.

This clonotype turned up a few times. The chain has TRBV7-9 and TRBJ1-2; D is possibly TRBD1 (6 bases). CDR3 length equals 13 residues. Germline V gene data show CDR1 as SEHNR and CDR2 as FQNEAQ (reference sequence). V was trimmed by 3 bases and J by 3 bases, leaving 8 bases between them. The CDR3 coding sequence is TGTGCCAGCAGCTTGAGGACAGACTATGGCTACACCTTC. Its translation: CASSLRTDYGYTF.

This clonotype was counted ten times or more. The gene calls are TRBV15 and TRBJ2-4, with a tentative D call TRBD2 (5 bases). The CDR3 spans 13 residues. Germline V gene data show CDR1 as LNHNV and CDR2 as YYDKDF (reference sequence). V lost 2 bases to trimming and J lost 8 bases, with 10 bases between them. CDR3 amino acids: CATSRTVEDIQYF. The CDR3, as DNA: TGTGCCACCAGCAGAACTGTGGAGGACATTCAGTACTTC.